What follows are 30 T cell receptor beta chains derived from one specimen sequenced in a study of blood T cell repertoires in COVID-19 (dated by TCRdb to 2020 to 2022). The library was generated by the immunoSEQ multiplex PCR assay. This is the immuneACCESS table as TCRdb keeps it, with only in-frame sequences that have V and J called. A part of the clones is gone; compared with another copy, unresolved V genes explain less than half, and the rest is unexplained. Present in this sample are tens of thousands of clones, 80% to 90% of which were seen just once. The ten top clones hold around 3.5% of the sample. Sequencing was performed on peripheral blood. The receptor set was obtained from a man aged 45-65 years with active COVID-19.

The chain has TRBV6-5 and TRBJ2-6; 8 bases are shared with TRBD1. Germline loops: CDR1 MNHEY, CDR2 SVGAGI. This CDR3 is built from 16 residues. Germline trimming cut 2 bases from V and 4 bases from J; bases unmatched to any gene: 4. The CDR3 sequence: CASSYRDRSGANVLTF. DNA of the CDR3: TGTGCCAGCAGTTACCGGGACAGGTCCGGGGCCAACGTCCTGACTTTC.

This clone appeared a few times. The V and J genes are TRBV5-4 and TRBJ1-4; 10 bases are shared with TRBD1. The CDR3 is 15 amino acids. Germline CDR1 reads SGHNT; CDR2 reads YYREEE (reference sequence). The V and J ends lost 0 bases and 8 bases, in that order; junction bases with no gene match: 4. CDR3 loop: CASSLGGQGNEKLFF. CDR3 DNA: TGTGCCAGCAGCTTGGGGGGACAGGGGAACGAAAAACTGTTTTTT. Using reference TRBV5-4 and TRBJ1-4 for the parts outside the CDR3, the full variable domain is ETGVTQSPTHLIKTRGQQVTLRCSSQSGHNTVSWYQQALGQGPQFIFQYYREEENGRGNFPPRFSGLQFPNYSSELNVNALELDDSALYLCASSLGGQGNEKLFFGSGTQLSVL.

The chain joins TRBV3-1 (or the pseudogene TRBV3-2) to TRBJ2-1, with 12 nucleotides matching TRBD2. This CDR3 is 17 amino acids long. Germline-derived CDR1 and CDR2 are LGHDT and YNNKEL (reference sequence). V gave up 4 bases and J gave up 9 bases; unmatched junction bases: 13. CDR3 protein: CASSPPYASGGAVEQFF. The DNA for the CDR3 is TGTGCCAGCAGCCCCCCGTACGCTAGCGGGGGGGCGGTTGAGCAGTTCTTC.

V and J are TRBV7-2 and TRBJ1-6; 8 bases match TRBD1. Germline V lookup: CDR1 SGHTA, CDR2 FQGNSA. The CDR3 totals 15 residues. The J segment lost 7 bases and the V segment lost 3 bases, leaving 5 bases of the junction unmatched. The DNA of the CDR3 is TGTGCCAGCAGCTTTTCGGACAGGGTGAATTCACCCCTCCACTTT. Protein product: CASSFSDRVNSPLHF.

The chain is built from TRBV6-1 and TRBJ1-4, with 7 bases fitting TRBD1. Trimming cost V 3 bases and J 5 bases; bases outside gene matches: 3. The CDR3 totals 14 residues. The germline CDR1 and CDR2 sequences are MNHNS and SASEGT. The CDR3 spells CASSEPGQNEKLFF. In nucleotides, the CDR3 is TGTGCCAGCAGTGAGCCGGGACAGAATGAAAAACTGTTTTTT.

This clone was counted a few times. This chain joins TRBV11-2 and TRBJ2-7; D is uncertain. This CDR3 region has 13 residues. Germline V gene data show CDR1 as SGHAT and CDR2 as FQNNGV. The ends were cut back, 3 bases at V and 0 bases at J, with 6 bases in the middle. CDR3 sequence (DNA): TGTGCCAGCAGCTTCAATCCCTCCTACGAGCAGTACTTC. It specifies CASSFNPSYEQYF. The whole variable domain, filled in from reference TRBV11-2 and TRBJ2-7, reads EAGVAQSPRYKIIEKRQSVAFWCNPISGHATLYWYQQILGQGPKLLIQFQNNGVVDDSQLPKDRFSAERLKGVDSTLKIQPAKLEDSAVYLCASSFNPSYEQYFGPGTRLTVT.

V usage is TRBV24-1 and J usage is TRBJ2-3, with TRBD2 identical over 11 bases. The CDR3 runs to 16 residues. The V and J ends lost 3 bases and 2 bases, in that order; junction bases with no gene match: 3. Germline V gene lookup returns CDR1 KGHDR and CDR2 SFDVKD. CDR3 loop: CATSDRLAGSTDTQYF. DNA of the CDR3: TGTGCCACCAGTGATCGACTAGCGGGGTCCACAGATACGCAGTATTTT.

The chain joins TRBV10-2 to TRBJ2-3; perhaps TRBD2 as D (6 bases). The germline V and J ends were trimmed by 7 bases and 0 bases, with 11 bases remaining between them. The CDR3 is 14 residues long. Germline assignment: CDR1 WSHSY and CDR2 SAAADI. CDR3 protein: CASKERASTDTQYF. Written as DNA, the CDR3 is TGCGCCAGCAAGGAGCGGGCTAGCACAGATACGCAGTATTTT.

On this clone: At one boundary the junction diverges from the germline segment, which might be a read error. The chain recombines TRBV7-9 with TRBJ1-1, with D perhaps matching TRBD1 (6 bases). This CDR3 is built from 15 residues. Germline V gives CDR1 SEHNR, CDR2 FQNEAQ (reference sequence). CDR3 region: CASCFYREYSTEAFF. CDR3 nucleotides: TGTGCCAGCTGCTTTTACAGGGAGTATTCCACTGAAGCTTTCTTT.

The CDR3 coding sequence is TGTGCCAGCAGCTTAGAAGGCGGCCTCATGAACACTGAAGCTTTCTTT. Translation gives CASSLEGGLMNTEAFF. The J gene is TRBJ1-1, the V gene TRBV11-2, with D hard to call. The CDR3 totals 16 residues. V was clipped by 0 bases and J by 0 bases, with 11 bases between them. Looked up from germline, CDR1 is SGHAT and CDR2 is FQNNGV.

V usage is TRBV15 and J usage is TRBJ1-5, with TRBD1 matching over 7 bases. The germline gives CDR1 LNHNV, CDR2 YYDKDF (reference sequence). The J segment lost 2 bases and the V segment lost 0 bases, leaving 10 bases of the junction unmatched. The CDR3 totals 18 residues. CDR3 DNA: TGTGCCACCAGCAGAGATAGTAACACAGGGGTAGGCAATCAGCCCCAGCATTTT. Its protein is CATSRDSNTGVGNQPQHF.

The chain carries TRBV6-2 or TRBV6-3 and TRBJ1-2; 9 bases are a match to TRBD1. There are 14 residues in the CDR3. The V gene's germline CDR1 is MNHEY and CDR2 SVGEGT. The J segment lost 7 bases and the V segment lost 2 bases, leaving 5 bases of the junction unmatched. Here the CDR3 reads CASSYAGQGRGYTF. The CDR3 region has the DNA TGTGCCAGCAGTTACGCGGGACAGGGCCGTGGCTACACCTTC.

This clone was found once. The V call is TRBV6-1, the J call TRBJ1-1, with 9 bases fitting TRBD1. CDR1 and CDR2 (germline): MNHNS, SASEGT. V dropped 3 bases and J dropped 5; count of bases not matched to a gene: 10. The length of the CDR3 is 16 residues. The CDR3 DNA follows: TGTGCCAGCAGTGACCCCGGACAGGGGAAGGCAACTGAAGCTTTCTTT. Amino acids: CASSDPGQGKATEAFF.

The chain uses TRBV4-1 and TRBJ1-4; D remains unclear. Germline lookup yields CDR1 MGHRA and CDR2 YSYEKL. CDR3 size: 15 residues. V was clipped by 0 bases and J by 8 bases, with 13 bases between them. CDR3 loop: CASSQDYREREKLFF. As DNA, the CDR3 is TGCGCCAGCAGCCAAGATTACAGAGAACGCGAAAAACTGTTTTTT.

The V gene is TRBV19, the J gene TRBJ1-2; 11 nucleotides align to TRBD1. The V segment lost 7 bases and the J segment 4 bases; nucleotides outside the gene matches: 5. CDR3 length equals 14 residues. The germline CDR1 and CDR2 sequences are LNHDA and SQIVND (reference sequence). This CDR3 is CASTPGTGGYGYTF. CDR3 nucleotide sequence: TGTGCCAGTACCCCCGGGACAGGGGGCTATGGCTACACCTTC.

This clone turned up a few times. The genes are TRBV19 and TRBJ2-7; D unresolved. CDR1 and CDR2 (germline): LNHDA, SQIVND (reference sequence). With 3 bases removed from V and 0 bases from J, the gap between germline ends came to 9 bases. This CDR3 is built from 14 residues. The CDR3 sequence is CASSMSRDSYEQYF. CDR3 coding DNA: TGTGCCAGTAGTATGTCCCGCGACTCCTACGAGCAGTACTTC.

The chain links TRBV4-3 to TRBJ1-5; TRBD1 matches 7 bases. J lost 5 bases, V lost 4 bases, and 8 bases had no gene match. Germline values: CDR1 LGHNA, CDR2 YSLEER. The CDR3 consists of 15 residues. For the CDR3, the DNA is TGCGCCAGCAGCCCAAGCCTAACAGGGGATCAGCCCCAGCATTTT. Amino acids: CASSPSLTGDQPQHF.

The J gene is TRBJ2-5, the V gene TRBV27; 8 positions agree with TRBD2. Germline assignment: CDR1 MNHEY and CDR2 SMNVEV (reference sequence). After removal of 5 bases from V and 5 bases from J, the junction contained 4 bases not matched to a gene. The CDR3 spans 13 residues. DNA of the CDR3: TGTGCCAGCAGTGCCCGACTAGCGGAGACCCAGTACTTC. This encodes CASSARLAETQYF.

This chain uses TRBV13 with TRBJ1-2; no reliable D call. The length of the CDR3 is 14 residues. The V gene lost 5 bases and the J gene lost 2 bases, with 12 bases spanning the gap. Germline CDR1 reads PRHDT; CDR2 reads FYEKMQ (reference sequence). CDR3 sequence: CASSLNVLNYGYTF. For the CDR3, the DNA is TGTGCCAGCAGCCTCAACGTTCTAAACTATGGCTACACCTTC.

The chain carries TRBV9 and TRBJ1-3; 8 bases fit TRBD1. There are 15 residues in the CDR3. CDR1 and CDR2 (germline): SGDLS, YYNGEE. V was clipped by 4 bases and J by 6 bases; unmatched bases: 9. The DNA of the CDR3 is TGTGCCAGCAGCTCTTGGTCAGGGGGCCAAAACACCATATATTTT. As protein: CASSSWSGGQNTIYF.

The chain couples TRBV6-5 to TRBJ1-1, with D maybe TRBD1 (6 bases). Trimming pared 2 bases from V and 6 bases from J, leaving 13 bases between. The CDR3 sequence is 14 residues long. CDR1 MNHEY and CDR2 SVGAGI come from the germline V gene. The CDR3 loop is CASSYTGQAAEAFF. The DNA for the CDR3 is TGTGCCAGCAGTTACACAGGGCAGGCGGCTGAAGCTTTCTTT.

V gene TRBV5-1 combines with J gene TRBJ2-1, with 7 nucleotides matching TRBD2. J gave up 0 bases and V 6 bases, and 12 bases lay outside the gene matches. The CDR3 length is 17 residues. The germline V gene encodes CDR1 SGHRS and CDR2 YFSETQ. CDR3 amino acids: CASMTGGGPFSYNEQFF. CDR3 coding DNA: TGCGCCAGCATGACTGGGGGAGGGCCCTTCTCCTACAATGAGCAGTTCTTC.

The rearrangement links TRBV5-1 to TRBJ2-2, with D possibly matching TRBD2 (5 bases). The CDR3 runs 14 residues. The ends were cut back, 4 bases at V and 6 bases at J, with 13 bases in the middle. Germline V CDR1 and CDR2: SGHRS, YFSETQ. The CDR3 loop reads CASSPTSVPGELFF. The CDR3 nucleotides are TGCGCCAGCAGCCCCACTAGTGTCCCCGGGGAGCTGTTTTTT.

The V and J genes are TRBV7-9 and TRBJ1-1; 7 bases are shared with TRBD1. V trimming: 5 bases; J trimming: 0 bases; junction bases outside the gene matches: 6. Germline CDR1 SEHNR, CDR2 FQNEAQ (reference sequence). The CDR3 is made up of 15 amino acids. Written as DNA, the CDR3 is TGTGCCAGCAGCCCCGTCGGACAGGTGAACACTGAAGCTTTCTTT. This translates into CASSPVGQVNTEAFF.

The genes are TRBV4-1 and TRBJ2-5, with 10 positions matching TRBD2. The CDR3 runs to 15 residues. Trimming removed 3 bases from V and 5 bases from J; junction bases left unmatched: 6. Per the germline V gene, CDR1 is MGHRA and CDR2 is YSYEKL. The CDR3 region is CASSHPLAGRETQYF. In nucleotides, the CDR3 is TGCGCCAGCAGCCACCCACTAGCGGGGAGGGAGACCCAGTACTTC.

The chain carries TRBV28 and TRBJ1-1, with D unclear. The CDR3 is 15 amino acids. The V gene's germline CDR1 is MDHEN and CDR2 SYDVKM. V lost 5 bases, J lost 1 base, and 14 bases lay in between. The CDR3 region has the DNA TGTGCCAGCAGTCAACTCGCCTCTCAGAACACTGAAGCTTTCTTT. Translated: CASSQLASQNTEAFF.

This CDR3 is CASSRDREGYEQYF. The DNA of the CDR3 is TGTGCCAGCAGCCGGGACAGGGAAGGTTACGAGCAGTACTTC. The V call is TRBV6-5, the J call TRBJ2-7, with 9 positions matching TRBD1. V was pared by 6 bases and J by 4 bases, with 7 bases of the junction left unmatched. The germline gives CDR1 MNHEY, CDR2 SVGAGI. There are 14 residues in the CDR3.

This clone was seen a handful of times. As DNA, the CDR3 is TGTGCCAGCAGCCCCGAGCGGGAGCGCGGCAATGAGCAGTTCTTC. Protein sequence: CASSPERERGNEQFF. The chain uses TRBV4-2 and TRBJ2-1; 8 bases line up with TRBD2. This CDR3 comprises 15 residues. Trimming at V came to 4 bases and at J to 6 bases, leaving 8 bases not matched to a gene. CDR1 is LGHNA and CDR2 is YNFKEQ in the germline V gene.

V and J are TRBV12-3 or TRBV12-4 and TRBJ1-2; 8 bases map to TRBD1. The CDR3 has 11 residues. Trimming cost V 10 bases and J 4 bases; bases outside gene matches: 2. Here the CDR3 reads CAIGQGYGYTF. CDR3 coding DNA: TGTGCCATCGGACAGGGCTATGGCTACACCTTC.

The gene calls are TRBV18 and TRBJ1-5; 10 bases agree with TRBD1. Germline assignment: CDR1 KGHSH and CDR2 LQKENI. The V gene end was trimmed by 2 bases and the J gene end by 5 bases; junction bases not matched to a gene: 6. The CDR3 sequence is 16 residues long. The CDR3 coding sequence is TGTGCCAGCTCACCAACGCTGACAGGGGGCGATCAGCCCCAGCATTTT. Encoded protein: CASSPTLTGGDQPQHF. The variable domain in full, with the rest retrieved from reference TRBV18 and TRBJ1-5, is NAGVMQNPRHLVRRRGQEARLRCSPMKGHSHVYWYRQLPEEGLKFMVYLQKENIIDESGMPKERFSAEFPKEGPSILRIQQVVRGDSAAYFCASSPTLTGGDQPQHFGDGTRLSIL.